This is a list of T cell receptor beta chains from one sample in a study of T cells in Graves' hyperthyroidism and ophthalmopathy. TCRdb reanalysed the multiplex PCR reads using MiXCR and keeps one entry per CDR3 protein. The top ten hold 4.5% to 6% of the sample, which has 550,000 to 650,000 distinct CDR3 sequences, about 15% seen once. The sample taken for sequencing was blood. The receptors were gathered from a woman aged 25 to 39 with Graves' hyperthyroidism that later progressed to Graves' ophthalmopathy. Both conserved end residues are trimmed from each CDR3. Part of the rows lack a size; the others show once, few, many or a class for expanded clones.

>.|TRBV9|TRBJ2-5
ASSLRQDMKTQY
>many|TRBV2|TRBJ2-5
ASSLDRGEQETQY
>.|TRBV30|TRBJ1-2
AWSVRWPFSYGYT
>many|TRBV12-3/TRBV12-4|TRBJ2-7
ASSLGTSGRANEQY
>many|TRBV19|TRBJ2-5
ASSMSQLQETQY
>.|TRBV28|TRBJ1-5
ASSRSSPGQPQH
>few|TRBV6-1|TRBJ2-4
ASSYTSDNIQY
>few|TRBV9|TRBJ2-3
ASSDGQTSTDTQY
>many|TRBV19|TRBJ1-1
ASSPLIPTGVNTEAF
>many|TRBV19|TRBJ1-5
ASIPRGDLNQPQH
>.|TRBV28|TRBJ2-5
ASSSSGRVETQY
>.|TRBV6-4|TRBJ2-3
ASSDLMGTSTDTQY
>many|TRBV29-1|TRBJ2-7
SVELSKGSEQY
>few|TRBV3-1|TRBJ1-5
ASSQESGDQPQH
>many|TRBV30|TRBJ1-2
AWSFAGGYGYT
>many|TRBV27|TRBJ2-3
ASKRLAVGDTQY
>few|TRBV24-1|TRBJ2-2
ATSVITGELF
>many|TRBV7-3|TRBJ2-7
ASSPLGAGGDEQY
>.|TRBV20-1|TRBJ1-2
SATSDREGDGYT
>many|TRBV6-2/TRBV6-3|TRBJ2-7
ASSYDSYEQY
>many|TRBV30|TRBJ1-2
AWRNVGLANYGYT
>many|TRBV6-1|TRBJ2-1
ASRNPSASYNEQF
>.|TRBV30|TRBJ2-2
AWSVYGGYGGTGELF
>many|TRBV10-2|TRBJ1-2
ASSRQGLPGDGYT
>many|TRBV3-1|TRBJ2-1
ASSASLAGGRNEQF
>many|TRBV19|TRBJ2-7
ASSMALGGLTYEQY
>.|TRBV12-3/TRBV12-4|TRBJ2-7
ASSPTPQGYEQY
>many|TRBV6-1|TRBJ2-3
ASSGESGTDTQY
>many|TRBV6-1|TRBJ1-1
ASRAFGGKAF
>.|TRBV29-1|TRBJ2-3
SALTGQREVGTDTQY
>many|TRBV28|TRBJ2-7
ASSSNRRLAANYEQY
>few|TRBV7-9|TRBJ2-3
ASSSRTSGIGWSADTQY
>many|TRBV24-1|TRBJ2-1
ATSDPTPNSYNEQF
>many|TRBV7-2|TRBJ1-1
ASSTDRYTEAF
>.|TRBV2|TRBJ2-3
ASSEDPYTQY
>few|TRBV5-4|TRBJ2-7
ASSFGSPRDSAIEQY
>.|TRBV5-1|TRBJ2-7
ASSSSFSFGFGEQY
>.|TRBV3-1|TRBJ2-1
ASSQESQRVVNNEQF